The rows below give T cell receptor beta chains drawn from one sample of a study of blood T cell repertoires in COVID-19. TCRdb's table, derived via immunoSEQ multiplex PCR, lists solely in-frame clones and lacks some. The sample records over 110,000 clones, about 87% being singletons. The sample comprised PBMCs or T cells enriched from blood (not recorded which). The receptors here all came from a man aged 50-59 years in a cohort exposed to, infected with or recovered from COVID-19 (not recorded which). The CDR3 runs from the conserved cysteine through the conserved F or W. The D gene is left open where the match is weak. Some rows have no size entry. The others give once, few or many, or a class for an expanded clone.

j_gene,v_gene,d_gene,abundance,CDR3aa,CDR3nt
TRBJ2-1,TRBV7-3,TRBD1,-,CASSSGQGLGNNEQFF,TGTGCCAGCAGCTCGGGACAGGGGTTGGGAAACAATGAGCAGTTCTTC
TRBJ1-1,TRBV9,-,-,CASSPLTEAFF,TGTGCCAGCAGCCCCCTCACTGAAGCTTTCTTT
TRBJ2-3,TRBV9,-,few,CASSVRYTDTQYF,TGTGCCAGCAGCGTTCGCTACACAGATACGCAGTATTTT
TRBJ2-7,TRBV7-2,TRBD1,few,CASSLFSGTGTYEQYF,TGTGCCAGCAGTCTCTTCTCCGGGACAGGGACCTACGAGCAGTACTTC
TRBJ1-2,TRBV27,-,-,CASSFQINYGYTF,TGTGCCAGCAGTTTCCAGATTAACTATGGCTACACCTTC
TRBJ1-2,TRBV7-9,-,-,CASSILEADTNYGYTF,TGTGCCAGCAGCATCCTGGAGGCCGACACTAACTATGGCTACACCTTC
TRBJ1-1,TRBV27,TRBD1,once,CFPGRSRQGADIEVEAFF,TGTTTCCCGGGGCGCTCAAGACAGGGGGCCGATATCGAAGTTGAAGCTTTCTTT
TRBJ2-3,TRBV7-9,TRBD2,-,CASSFLRGGWSTDTQYF,TGTGCCAGCAGCTTCTTGCGGGGGGGCTGGAGCACAGATACGCAGTATTTT
TRBJ2-5,TRBV9,TRBD1,-,CASSATGKTQYF,TGTGCCAGCAGCGCGACAGGGAAGACCCAGTACTTC
TRBJ1-1,TRBV2,TRBD1,-,CASTAGTGAKGAFF,TGTGCCAGCACCGCCGGGACAGGGGCGAAGGGGGCTTTCTTT
TRBJ2-1,TRBV19,TRBD2,-,CASSMYMTSGGDNEQFF,TGTGCCAGTAGTATGTATATGACTAGCGGGGGGGACAATGAGCAGTTCTTC
TRBJ2-3,TRBV11-3,-,-,CASSLEGSSESDTQYF,TGTGCCAGCAGCTTAGAGGGGAGTAGTGAGTCAGATACGCAGTATTTT
TRBJ1-1,TRBV20-1,-,-,CSASDLTGEAFF,TGCAGTGCTAGTGACCTTACAGGGGAAGCTTTCTTT
TRBJ1-2,TRBV19,TRBD1,-,CASKEQGAMSLGYTF,TGTGCCAGCAAAGAACAGGGGGCGATGTCGCTTGGCTACACCTTC
TRBJ1-2,TRBV7-2,TRBD1,once,CASSLRPGTANYGYTF,TGTGCCAGCAGCTTAAGACCGGGGACAGCGAACTATGGCTACACCTTC
TRBJ2-3,TRBV11-3,TRBD2,-,CASSLGSSGASGRTDTQYF,TGTGCCAGCAGCTTAGGATCCTCCGGAGCTAGCGGGAGGACAGATACGCAGTATTTT
TRBJ2-5,TRBV5-1,TRBD2,-,CASSNGGGPETQYF,TGCGCCAGCAGTAACGGCGGGGGGCCGGAGACCCAGTACTTC
TRBJ2-3,TRBV11-2,TRBD2,once,CASSPSGTSGRIADTQYF,TGTGCCAGCAGCCCCTCCGGGACTAGCGGGAGGATCGCAGATACGCAGTATTTT